The 19 T cell receptor beta chains presented below share a single source sample, sequenced in a study of blood T cell repertoires in COVID-19. Libraries were prepared by immunoSEQ multiplex PCR; TCRdb keeps only in-frame clonotypes and omits some of them. The table shows about 50,000 clones, with 85% to 95% occurring only once. The sample consisted of peripheral blood. The receptors here all came from a human donor in a cohort sampled during active COVID-19.

V is TRBV20-1 and J is TRBJ2-3; 9 bases are a match to TRBD2. Trimming took 6 bases from V and 2 from J; bases not matched to a gene: 6. The CDR3 is made up of 14 amino acids. CDR1 DFQATT and CDR2 SNEGSKA come from the germline V gene (reference sequence). The CDR3 DNA follows: TGCAGTGCAAGTAGCGGGGGAGACACAGATACGCAGTATTTT. Translating gives CSASSGGDTDTQYF.

CDR3 DNA: TGTGCCAGCAGATACGGGATAAGGGCCTACAATGAGCAGTTCTTC. Amino acid sequence: CASRYGIRAYNEQFF. The chain recombines TRBV28 with TRBJ2-1; possibly TRBD2 for D (5 bases). The CDR3 extends over 15 amino acids. Germline CDR1 and CDR2: MDHEN and SYDVKM. The ends were cut back, 6 bases at V and 2 bases at J, with 14 bases in the middle.

This clone was seen more than once but under ten times. V gene TRBV7-9 combines with J gene TRBJ1-1; D is undetermined. The CDR3 is 13 amino acids. Deletions cut 1 base from V and 3 bases from J, with 6 bases between. CDR1 and CDR2 from the germline V gene are SEHNR and FQNEAQ (reference sequence). The CDR3 sequence is CASSLGQYTEAFF. CDR3 coding DNA: TGTGCCAGCAGCTTAGGGCAGTACACTGAAGCTTTCTTT.

V usage is TRBV6-1 and J usage is TRBJ2-2; maybe TRBD2 (5 bases). The CDR3 runs to 16 residues. In germline, CDR1 is MNHNS, CDR2 SASEGT. With 2 bases removed from V and 7 bases from J, the gap between germline ends came to 17 bases. CDR3 DNA: TGTGCCAGCAGTGAATTGCGGATAGGACGGGGCGGGGAGCTGTTTTTT. As protein: CASSELRIGRGGELFF.

The chain employs TRBV19 and TRBJ2-3; 8 bases are a match to TRBD1. The germline V gene has CDR1 LNHDA and CDR2 SQIVND (reference sequence). The J segment lost 3 bases and the V segment lost 0 bases, leaving 8 bases of the junction unmatched. There are 17 residues in the CDR3. CDR3 DNA: TGTGCCAGTAGTATAGACGGTGGGGGACAGGCTACAGATACGCAGTATTTT. Translating it yields CASSIDGGGQATDTQYF.

This clone showed up just once. This chain uses TRBV11-3 with TRBJ2-1, with 13 bases lining up with TRBD2. V lost 2 bases and J lost 6; bases outside the gene matches: 7. Per germline, CDR1 SGHNT and CDR2 YENEEA. This CDR3 spans 17 amino acids. The CDR3 reads CASSLIGGTSGVNEQFF. CDR3 DNA: TGTGCCAGCAGCTTAATTGGGGGGACTAGCGGGGTCAATGAGCAGTTCTTC.

This chain joins TRBV20-1 and TRBJ2-3, with 9 bases lining up with TRBD2. The CDR3 is 19 residues long. The V segment lost 3 bases and the J segment 2 bases; nucleotides outside the gene matches: 18. Per germline, CDR1 DFQATT and CDR2 SNEGSKA (reference sequence). CDR3 loop: CSASFPAGGLQDSTDTQYF. The CDR3 region has the DNA TGCAGTGCTAGTTTTCCAGCGGGGGGCCTACAAGACTCCACAGATACGCAGTATTTT.

V and J are TRBV19 and TRBJ2-1; no clear D gene. This CDR3 spans 12 amino acids. The germline CDR1 and CDR2 sequences are LNHDA and SQIVND (reference sequence). Trimming left V 5 bases short and J 4 bases short, with 6 bases between. In nucleotides, the CDR3 is TGTGCCAGTAGTGCCGGGTACAATGAGCAGTTCTTC. Translated: CASSAGYNEQFF.

In DNA form, the CDR3 reads TGTGCCACCAGCAGAGATTTGGGGGCCATGAACACTGAAGCTTTCTTT. Amino acid sequence: CATSRDLGAMNTEAFF. The rearrangement joins TRBV15 to TRBJ1-1; D perhaps matches TRBD1 (6 bases). V was trimmed by 0 bases and J by 0 bases, leaving 11 bases between them. The CDR3 totals 16 residues. CDR1 is LNHNV, CDR2 YYDKDF, per germline (reference sequence).

The chain combines TRBV5-4 with TRBJ1-2; perhaps TRBD1 as D (5 bases). This CDR3 has 16 amino acids. Germline V gene lookup returns CDR1 SGHNT and CDR2 YYREEE (reference sequence). Trimming shortened V by 3 bases and J by 2 bases, and 17 bases separated the two germline ends. DNA for the CDR3: TGTGCCAGCAGCTCAATCCTCTGGGGCAGCAACTATGGCTACACCTTC. Residues: CASSSILWGSNYGYTF.

The CDR3, as DNA: TGTGCCAGCAGTTACTTCTCCGGCGGCGACACTGAAGCTTTCTTT. Amino acid sequence: CASSYFSGGDTEAFF. This sequence joins TRBV6-5 and TRBJ1-1; D unresolved. CDR1 MNHEY and CDR2 SVGAGI come from the germline V gene. V gave up 1 base and J gave up 3 bases, with 12 bases separating them. The CDR3 is made up of 15 amino acids.

The V call is TRBV11-1, the J call TRBJ1-6; tentative D call: TRBD1 (6 bases). CDR3 length equals 15 residues. Trimming cost V 4 bases and J 8 bases, with 15 bases left between them. CDR1 is SGHAT and CDR2 is FQDESV in the germline V gene (reference sequence). CDR3 amino acids: CASSWGGLRDSPLHF. The CDR3 region has the DNA TGTGCCAGCAGCTGGGGGGGGCTTCGTGATTCACCCCTCCACTTT.

This clone appeared once. The chain recombines TRBV6-5 with TRBJ2-5; weak D call: TRBD1 (6 bases). Germline V CDR1 and CDR2: MNHEY, SVGAGI. The CDR3 runs to 15 residues. Trimming removed 7 bases at V and 7 bases at J, with 22 bases between. The CDR3 DNA is TGTGCCAGCAATACCCTGACAGGACCTTTCGGGACCCAGTACTTC. Its translation is CASNTLTGPFGTQYF.

This rearrangement joins TRBV14 to TRBJ2-5, with a weak D call TRBD2 (6 bases). The CDR3 sequence is 15 residues long. CDR1 SGHDN and CDR2 FVKESK come from the germline V gene. V lost 2 bases to trimming and J lost 5 bases, with 15 bases between them. The CDR3 DNA follows: TGTGCCAGCAGCCAATTGATCGGGGGAACGGAGACCCAGTACTTC. This gives the protein CASSQLIGGTETQYF. The full variable domain, rest sourced from reference TRBV14 and TRBJ2-5, is EAGVTQFPSHSVIEKGQTVTLRCDPISGHDNLYWYRRVMGKEIKFLLHFVKESKQDESGMPNNRFLAERTGGTYSTLKVQPAELEDSGVYFCASSQLIGGTETQYFGPGTRLLVL.

The chain uses TRBV5-5 and TRBJ1-6; 7 bases align to TRBD1. The CDR3 contains 15 residues. Germline V gene data show CDR1 as SGHKS and CDR2 as YYEKEE (reference sequence). J gave up 8 bases and V 3 bases, and 8 bases lay outside the gene matches. CDR3 protein: CASSSQGDRDSPLHF. The DNA for the CDR3 is TGTGCCAGCAGCTCGCAGGGGGACCGCGATTCACCCCTCCACTTT.

The chain has TRBV3-1 (or the pseudogene TRBV3-2) and TRBJ2-5; perhaps TRBD2 as D (7 bases). V was clipped by 4 bases and J by 4 bases, with 25 bases between them. From germline, CDR1 is LGHDT and CDR2 YNNKEL (reference sequence). This CDR3 comprises 18 residues. CDR3 amino acids: CASSRPVAGAHTRETQYF. CDR3 DNA: TGTGCCAGCAGCCGCCCGGTGGCGGGGGCCCACACCAGAGAGACCCAGTACTTC.

The chain uses TRBV30 and TRBJ2-7, with 9 nucleotides matching TRBD1. Trimming took 1 base from V and 5 from J; bases not matched to a gene: 12. CDR3 size: 16 residues. Germline CDR1 reads GTSNPN; CDR2 reads SVGIG (reference sequence). The CDR3 DNA reads as TGTGCCTGGAGTGCAAACTCCGGGACAGGGCTAGACGAGCAGTACTTC. It specifies CAWSANSGTGLDEQYF.

The chain's CDR3 is CASSFGAEEQYF. CDR3 bases: TGTGCCAGCAGCTTTGGGGCGGAAGAGCAGTACTTC. The V call is TRBV7-2, the J call TRBJ2-7; a possible D gene is TRBD1 (5 bases). The CDR3 consists of 12 residues. The V gene's germline CDR1 is SGHTA and CDR2 FQGNSA. Trimming removed 3 bases at V and 7 bases at J, with 10 bases between.

V gene TRBV28 combines with J gene TRBJ2-1; 9 bases are shared with TRBD2. Germline loops: CDR1 MDHEN, CDR2 SYDVKM. CDR3 size: 14 residues. The V and J ends lost 10 bases and 4 bases, in that order; junction bases with no gene match: 8. The CDR3 DNA reads TGTGCCACCATCTTGACTAGCGGTTACAATGAGCAGTTCTTC. Residues: CATILTSGYNEQFF.